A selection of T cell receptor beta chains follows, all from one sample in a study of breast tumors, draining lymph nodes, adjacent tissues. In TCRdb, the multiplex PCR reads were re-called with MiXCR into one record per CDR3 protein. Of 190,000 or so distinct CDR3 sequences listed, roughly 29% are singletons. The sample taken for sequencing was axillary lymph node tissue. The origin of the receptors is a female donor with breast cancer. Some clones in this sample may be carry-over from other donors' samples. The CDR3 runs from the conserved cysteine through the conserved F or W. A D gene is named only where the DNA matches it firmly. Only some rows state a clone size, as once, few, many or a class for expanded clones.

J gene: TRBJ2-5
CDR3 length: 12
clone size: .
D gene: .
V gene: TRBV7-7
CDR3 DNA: TGTGCTAGCAGCTTAGGGACGGGGACCCAGTACTTC
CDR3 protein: CASSLGTGTQYF

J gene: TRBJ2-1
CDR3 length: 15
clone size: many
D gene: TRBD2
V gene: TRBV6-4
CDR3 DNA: TGTGCCAGCAGTGACTCGTTAAGCGGGGGTTCTCGCCAGTTCTTC
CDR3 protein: CASSDSLSGGSRQFF

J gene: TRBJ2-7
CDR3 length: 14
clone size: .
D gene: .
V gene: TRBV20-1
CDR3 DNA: TGCAGTGCTAGAGATCCTGTGGGCGGCTCCGAGCAGTACTTC
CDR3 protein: CSARDPVGGSEQYF

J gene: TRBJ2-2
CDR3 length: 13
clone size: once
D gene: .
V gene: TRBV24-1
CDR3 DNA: TGTGCCACCAGTGAGCTCATTACCGGGGAGCTGTTTTTT
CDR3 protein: CATSELITGELFF

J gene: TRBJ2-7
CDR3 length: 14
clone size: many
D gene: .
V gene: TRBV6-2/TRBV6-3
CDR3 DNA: TGTGCCAGCACCACGTCAGGGGTATGGTACGAGCAGTACTTC
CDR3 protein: CASTTSGVWYEQYF

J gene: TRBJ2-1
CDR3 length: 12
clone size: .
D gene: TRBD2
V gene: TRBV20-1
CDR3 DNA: TGCAGTGCTCCCGGGACTAGAGGTGAGCAGTTCTTC
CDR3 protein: CSAPGTRGEQFF

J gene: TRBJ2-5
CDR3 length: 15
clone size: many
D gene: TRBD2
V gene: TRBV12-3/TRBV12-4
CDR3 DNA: TGTGCCAGCAGTTTCGCTAGCGGGTTCCAAGAGACCCAGTACTTC
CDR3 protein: CASSFASGFQETQYF

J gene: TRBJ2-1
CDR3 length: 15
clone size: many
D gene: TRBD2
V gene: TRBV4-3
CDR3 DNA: TGCGCCAGCAGCCAAGGGGGAGGGGCGGGCAATGAGCAGTTCTTC
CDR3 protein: CASSQGGGAGNEQFF

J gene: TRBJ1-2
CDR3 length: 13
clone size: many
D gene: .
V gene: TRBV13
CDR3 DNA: TGTGCCAGCAGCTTCAGGGGAGACATTGACTACACCTTC
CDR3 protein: CASSFRGDIDYTF

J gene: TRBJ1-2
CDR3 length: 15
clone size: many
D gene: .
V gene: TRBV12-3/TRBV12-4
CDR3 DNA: TGTGCCAGCAGCCTTCCCGGGACAATCGATTATGGCTACACCTTC
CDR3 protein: CASSLPGTIDYGYTF

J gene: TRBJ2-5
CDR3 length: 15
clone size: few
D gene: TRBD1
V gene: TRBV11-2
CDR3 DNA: TGTGCCAGCAGCAAGAGGACAGGAACTCAAGAGACCCAGTACTTC
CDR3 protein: CASSKRTGTQETQYF

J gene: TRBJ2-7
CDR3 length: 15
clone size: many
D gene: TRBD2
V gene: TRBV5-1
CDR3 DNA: TGCGCCAGCAGCTTGGGCGGGAGCGGTGTATACGAGCAGTACTTC
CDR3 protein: CASSLGGSGVYEQYF

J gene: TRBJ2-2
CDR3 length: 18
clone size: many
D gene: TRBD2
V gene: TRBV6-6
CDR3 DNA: TGTGCCAGCAGTTACTTCAGGACTAGCGGGGGGCGAGGCGGGGAGCTGTTTTTT
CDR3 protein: CASSYFRTSGGRGGELFF

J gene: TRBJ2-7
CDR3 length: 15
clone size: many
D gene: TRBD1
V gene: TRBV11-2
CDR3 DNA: TGTGCCAGCAGCTTAGTTACAGGGGTGGGGTACGAGCAGTACTTC
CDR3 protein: CASSLVTGVGYEQYF

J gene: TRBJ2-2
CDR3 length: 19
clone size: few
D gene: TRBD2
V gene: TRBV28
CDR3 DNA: TGTGCCAGCAGTCCACTAATCGGTAGCGGGAGTTCGAACACCGGGGAGCTGTTTTTT
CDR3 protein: CASSPLIGSGSSNTGELFF

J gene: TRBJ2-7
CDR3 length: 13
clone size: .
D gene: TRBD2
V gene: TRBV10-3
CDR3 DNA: TGTGCCTTAACCGGGACTAGCGGCTACGAGCAGTACTTC
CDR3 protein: CALTGTSGYEQYF

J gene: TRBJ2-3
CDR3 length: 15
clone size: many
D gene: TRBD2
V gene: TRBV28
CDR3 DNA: TGTGCCAGCAGTTCGCTAGCGGGAGGGCCGGGTACGCAGTATTTT
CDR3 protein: CASSSLAGGPGTQYF

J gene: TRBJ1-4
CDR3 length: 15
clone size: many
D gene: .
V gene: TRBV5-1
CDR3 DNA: TGCGCCAGCAGCTTGGAAGGGAAGAGGGTTGAAAAACTGTTTTTT
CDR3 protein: CASSLEGKRVEKLFF

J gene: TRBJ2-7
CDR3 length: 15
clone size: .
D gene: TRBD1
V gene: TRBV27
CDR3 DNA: TGTGCCAGCAGCTTCAACAGGGGGGCGGGCTACGAGCAGTACTTC
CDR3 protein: CASSFNRGAGYEQYF

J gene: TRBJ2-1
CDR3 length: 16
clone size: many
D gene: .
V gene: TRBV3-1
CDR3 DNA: TGTGCCAGCAGCCTCCGTGGGGCAGGGAGGAACAATGAGCAGTTCTTC
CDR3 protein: CASSLRGAGRNNEQFF

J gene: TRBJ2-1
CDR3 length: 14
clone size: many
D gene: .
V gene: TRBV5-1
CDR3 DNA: TGCGCCAGCAGCTTCCGGGATCCTTACAATGAGCAGTTCTTC
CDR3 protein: CASSFRDPYNEQFF

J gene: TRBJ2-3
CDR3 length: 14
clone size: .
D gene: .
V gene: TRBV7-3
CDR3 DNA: TGTGCCAGCAGCTCCCTGGGGGGCACAGATACGCAGTATTTT
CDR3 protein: CASSSLGGTDTQYF

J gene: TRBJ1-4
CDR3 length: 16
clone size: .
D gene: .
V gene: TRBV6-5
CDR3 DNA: TGTGCCAGCAGCCAAACTAGCGGGAGAAGCAATGAAAAACTGTTTTTT
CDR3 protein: CASSQTSGRSNEKLFF

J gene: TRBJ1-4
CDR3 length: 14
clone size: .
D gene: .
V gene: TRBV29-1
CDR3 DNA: TGCAGCTTGGACGTTGGCGGAAATAATGAAAAACTGTTTTTT
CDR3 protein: CSLDVGGNNEKLFF

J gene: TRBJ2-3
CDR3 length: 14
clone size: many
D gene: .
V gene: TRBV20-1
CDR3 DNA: TGCAGTGCTCTCCGGGGGACCCCGTCAGATACGCAGTATTTT
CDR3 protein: CSALRGTPSDTQYF

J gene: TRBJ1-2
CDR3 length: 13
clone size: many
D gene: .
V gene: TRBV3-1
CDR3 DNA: TGTGCCAGCAGCCAAGATCTGGCGTATGGCTACACCTTC
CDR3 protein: CASSQDLAYGYTF

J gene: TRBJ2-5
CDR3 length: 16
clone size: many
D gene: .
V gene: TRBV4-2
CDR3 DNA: TGTGCCAGCAGCCAAGATGGCGGATATCGTAGAGAGACCCAGTACTTC
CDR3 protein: CASSQDGGYRRETQYF

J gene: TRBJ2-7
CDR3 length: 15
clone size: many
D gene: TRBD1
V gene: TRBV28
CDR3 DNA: TGTGCCAGCAGTCAGACCGGGACAGGGACTTACGAGCAGTACTTC
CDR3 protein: CASSQTGTGTYEQYF

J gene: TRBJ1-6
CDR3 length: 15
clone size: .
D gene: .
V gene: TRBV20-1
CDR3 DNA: TGCAGTGCTAGCCTAAAAACAGGGTCGGATTCACCCCTCCACTTT
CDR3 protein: CSASLKTGSDSPLHF

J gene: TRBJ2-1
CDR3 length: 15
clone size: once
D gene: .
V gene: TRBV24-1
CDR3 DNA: TGTGCCACCAGTGATTCTGCAGGGGCGATCGGGGAGCAGTTCTTC
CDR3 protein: CATSDSAGAIGEQFF

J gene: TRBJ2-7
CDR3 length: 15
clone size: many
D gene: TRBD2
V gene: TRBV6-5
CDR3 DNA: TGTGCCAGCAGTCACTCGAGCAGCGGGGCCTACGAGCAGTACTTC
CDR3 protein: CASSHSSSGAYEQYF

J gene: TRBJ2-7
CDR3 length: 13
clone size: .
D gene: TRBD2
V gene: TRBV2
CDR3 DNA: TGTGCTAGACGACCGACTAGCGGGGGCCTCCTCGACTTC
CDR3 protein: CARRPTSGGLLDF

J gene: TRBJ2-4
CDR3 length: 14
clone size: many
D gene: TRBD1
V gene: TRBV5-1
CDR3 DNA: TGCGCCAGCAGCTTGGACAGGGGGAGTAGCATTCAGTACTTC
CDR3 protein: CASSLDRGSSIQYF

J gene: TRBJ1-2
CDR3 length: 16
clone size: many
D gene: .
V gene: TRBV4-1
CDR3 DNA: TGCGCCAGCAGCCAAGGAGGGGAGGGGGGAGGATATGGCTACACCTTC
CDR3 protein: CASSQGGEGGGYGYTF

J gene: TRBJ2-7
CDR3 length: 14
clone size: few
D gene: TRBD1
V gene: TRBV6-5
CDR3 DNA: TGTGCCAGCAGTCACAGGGGCCCTACCTACGAGCAGTACTTC
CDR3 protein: CASSHRGPTYEQYF